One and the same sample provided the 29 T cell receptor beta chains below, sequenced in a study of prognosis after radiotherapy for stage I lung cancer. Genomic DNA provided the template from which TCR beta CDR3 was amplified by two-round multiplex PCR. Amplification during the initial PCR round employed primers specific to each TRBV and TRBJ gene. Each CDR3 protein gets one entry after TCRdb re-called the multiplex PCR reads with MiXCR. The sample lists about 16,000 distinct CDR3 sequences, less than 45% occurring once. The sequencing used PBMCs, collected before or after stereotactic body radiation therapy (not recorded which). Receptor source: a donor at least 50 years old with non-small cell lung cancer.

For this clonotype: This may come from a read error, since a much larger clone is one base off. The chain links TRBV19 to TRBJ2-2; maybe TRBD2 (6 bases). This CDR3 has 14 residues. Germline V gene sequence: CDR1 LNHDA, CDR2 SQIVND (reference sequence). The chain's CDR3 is CAISPMGGTGELFF. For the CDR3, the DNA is TGTGCCATTAGTCCCATGGGGGGTACCGGGGAGCTGTTTTTT.

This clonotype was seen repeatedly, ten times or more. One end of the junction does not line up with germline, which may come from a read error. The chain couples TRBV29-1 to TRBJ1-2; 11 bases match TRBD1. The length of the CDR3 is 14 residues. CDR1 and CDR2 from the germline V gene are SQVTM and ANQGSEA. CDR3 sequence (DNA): TGCAGCGTTTCGGACAGGGGGCAGTTAGGTGGCTGCACCTTC. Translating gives CSVSDRGQLGGCTF.

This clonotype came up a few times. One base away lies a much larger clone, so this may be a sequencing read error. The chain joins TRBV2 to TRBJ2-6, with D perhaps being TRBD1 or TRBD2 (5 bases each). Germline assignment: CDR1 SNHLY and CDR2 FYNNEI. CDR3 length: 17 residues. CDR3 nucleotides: TGTGCCAGCAGTCGCCAGGGACGGAACTCTTGGGCCAACGTCCTGACTTTC. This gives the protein CASSRQGRNSWANVLTF.

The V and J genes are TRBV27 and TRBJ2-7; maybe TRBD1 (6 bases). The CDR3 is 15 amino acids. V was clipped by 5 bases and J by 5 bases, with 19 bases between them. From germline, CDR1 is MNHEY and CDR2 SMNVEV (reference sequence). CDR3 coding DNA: TGTGCCAGCAGTCCCTCCGGACAGCAATATGACGAGCAGTACTTC. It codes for CASSPSGQQYDEQYF.

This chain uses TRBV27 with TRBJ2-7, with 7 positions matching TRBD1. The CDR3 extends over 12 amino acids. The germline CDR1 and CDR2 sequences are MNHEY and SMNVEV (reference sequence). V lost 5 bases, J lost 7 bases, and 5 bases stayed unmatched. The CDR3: CASSATGVEQYF. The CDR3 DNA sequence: TGTGCCAGCAGTGCAACAGGGGTGGAGCAGTACTTC.

CDR3 amino acids: CASSYSHRTVNTEAFF. In DNA form, the CDR3 reads TGTGCCAGCAGTTACTCTCATAGGACAGTCAACACTGAAGCTTTCTTT. The chain joins TRBV28 to TRBJ1-1; tentative D call: TRBD1 (6 bases). Looked up from germline, CDR1 is MDHEN and CDR2 is SYDVKM. The CDR3 extends over 16 amino acids. The V end was cut by 4 bases, the J end by 2 bases, with 17 bases between.

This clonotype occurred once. CDR3 nucleotide sequence: TGTGCCAGCAGTTTAGGCGGGACGGCATATGGCTACACCTTC. Translated, it gives CASSLGGTAYGYTF. J is TRBJ1-2 and V is TRBV28; TRBD1 is a possible D gene (5 bases). Trimming stripped 2 bases from V and 5 bases from J, with 12 bases between. The CDR3 sequence is 14 residues long. CDR1 is MDHEN, CDR2 SYDVKM, per germline.

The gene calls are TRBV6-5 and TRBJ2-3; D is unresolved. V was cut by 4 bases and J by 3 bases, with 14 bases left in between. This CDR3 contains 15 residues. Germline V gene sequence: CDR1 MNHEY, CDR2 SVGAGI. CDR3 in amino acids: CASSLGPGRTDTQYF. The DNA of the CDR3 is TGTGCCAGCAGTTTAGGGCCCGGTCGGACAGATACGCAGTATTTT.

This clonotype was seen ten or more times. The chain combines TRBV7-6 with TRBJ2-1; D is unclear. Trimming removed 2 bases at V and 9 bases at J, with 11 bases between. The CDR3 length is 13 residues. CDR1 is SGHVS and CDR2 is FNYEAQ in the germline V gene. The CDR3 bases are TGTGCCAGCAGCTTAATGTTTGGTGCTGAGCAGTTCTTC. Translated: CASSLMFGAEQFF. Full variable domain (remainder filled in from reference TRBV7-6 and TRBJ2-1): GAGVSQSPRYKVTKRGQDVALRCDPISGHVSLYWYRQALGQGPEFLTYFNYEAQQDKSGLPNDRFSAERPEGSISTLTIQRTEQRDSAMYRCASSLMFGAEQFFGPGTRLTVL.

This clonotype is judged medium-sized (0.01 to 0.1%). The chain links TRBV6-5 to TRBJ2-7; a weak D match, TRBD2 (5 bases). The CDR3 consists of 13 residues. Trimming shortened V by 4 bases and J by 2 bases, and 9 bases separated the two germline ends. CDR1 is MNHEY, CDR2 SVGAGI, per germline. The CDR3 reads CASSSDGTYEQYF. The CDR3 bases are TGTGCCAGCAGTTCAGACGGGACCTACGAGCAGTACTTC.

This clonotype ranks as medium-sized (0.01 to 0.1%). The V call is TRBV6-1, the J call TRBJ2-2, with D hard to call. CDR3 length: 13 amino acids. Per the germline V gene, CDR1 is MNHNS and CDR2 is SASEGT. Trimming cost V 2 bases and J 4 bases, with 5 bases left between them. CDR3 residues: CASSEPPTGELFF. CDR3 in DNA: TGTGCCAGCAGTGAACCTCCCACCGGGGAGCTGTTTTTT.

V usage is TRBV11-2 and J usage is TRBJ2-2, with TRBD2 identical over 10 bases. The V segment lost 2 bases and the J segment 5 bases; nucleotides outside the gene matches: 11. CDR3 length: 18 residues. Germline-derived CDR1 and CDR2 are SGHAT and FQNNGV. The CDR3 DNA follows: TGTGCCAGCAGCTTACCCGTGGGTAGCGGGAGGAGGACCGGGGAGCTGTTTTTT. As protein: CASSLPVGSGRRTGELFF.

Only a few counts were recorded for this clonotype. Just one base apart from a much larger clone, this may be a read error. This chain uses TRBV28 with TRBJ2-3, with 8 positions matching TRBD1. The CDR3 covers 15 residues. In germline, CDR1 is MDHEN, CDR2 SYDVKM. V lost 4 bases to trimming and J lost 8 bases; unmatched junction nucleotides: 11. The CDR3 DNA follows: TGTGCCAGCAGTTCCCCAGGGGGCAATGTAGGTACGCAGTATTTT. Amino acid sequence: CASSSPGGNVGTQYF.

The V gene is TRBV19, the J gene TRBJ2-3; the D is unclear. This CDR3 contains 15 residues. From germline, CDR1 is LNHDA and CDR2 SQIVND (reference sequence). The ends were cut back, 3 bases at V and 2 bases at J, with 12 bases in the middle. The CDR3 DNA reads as TGTGCCAGTAGTATGAGCCTCAGACCCACAGATACGCAGTATTTT. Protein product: CASSMSLRPTDTQYF.

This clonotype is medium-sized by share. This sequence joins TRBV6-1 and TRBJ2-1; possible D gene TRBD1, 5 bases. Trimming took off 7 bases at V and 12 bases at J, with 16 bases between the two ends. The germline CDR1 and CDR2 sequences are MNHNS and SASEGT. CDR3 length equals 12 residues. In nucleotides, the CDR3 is TGTGCCAGCACCGCAGGGCGGTCGGGGCAGTTCTTC. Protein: CASTAGRSGQFF.

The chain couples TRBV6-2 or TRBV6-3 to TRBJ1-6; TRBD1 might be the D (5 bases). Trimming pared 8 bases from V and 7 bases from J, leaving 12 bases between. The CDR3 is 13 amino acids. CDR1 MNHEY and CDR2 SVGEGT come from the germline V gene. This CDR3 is CASARDGNSPLHF. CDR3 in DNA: TGTGCCAGCGCCCGGGACGGGAATTCACCCCTCCACTTT.

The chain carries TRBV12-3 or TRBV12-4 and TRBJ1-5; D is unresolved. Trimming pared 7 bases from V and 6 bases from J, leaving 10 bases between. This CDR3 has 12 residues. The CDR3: CASTFFPQPQHF. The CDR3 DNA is TGTGCCAGCACCTTCTTTCCTCAGCCCCAGCATTTT.

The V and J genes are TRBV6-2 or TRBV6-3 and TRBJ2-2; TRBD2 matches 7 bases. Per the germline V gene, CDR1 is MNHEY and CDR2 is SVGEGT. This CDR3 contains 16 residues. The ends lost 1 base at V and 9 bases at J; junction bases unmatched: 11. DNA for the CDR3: TGTGCCAGCAGTTACTTTGTCGGGAGGAATCCCTGGGAGCTGTTTTTT. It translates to CASSYFVGRNPWELFF.

The CDR3, as DNA: TGTGCCAGAAGTGATGGTAAGCCCCAGCATTTT. Protein sequence: CARSDGKPQHF. The chain joins TRBV6-2 or TRBV6-3 to TRBJ1-5; no definite D call. Germline V lookup: CDR1 MNHEY, CDR2 SVGEGT. V lost 9 bases and J lost 8, with 11 bases in between. The CDR3 loop spans 11 amino acids.

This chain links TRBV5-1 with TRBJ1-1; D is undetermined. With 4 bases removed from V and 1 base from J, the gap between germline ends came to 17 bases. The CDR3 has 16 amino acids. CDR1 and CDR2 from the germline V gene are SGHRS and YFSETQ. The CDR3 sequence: CASSLETRTSNTEAFF. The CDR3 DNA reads TGCGCCAGCAGCCTCGAGACAAGGACTTCGAACACTGAAGCTTTCTTT.

DNA for the CDR3: TGTGCCAGCAACAGACAGGTCGCTGGCTACACCTTC. Amino acid sequence: CASNRQVAGYTF. V is TRBV28 and J is TRBJ1-2, with D perhaps matching TRBD1 (6 bases). This CDR3 comprises 12 residues. Per germline, CDR1 MDHEN and CDR2 SYDVKM. Trimming shortened V by 7 bases and J by 7 bases, and 13 bases separated the two germline ends.

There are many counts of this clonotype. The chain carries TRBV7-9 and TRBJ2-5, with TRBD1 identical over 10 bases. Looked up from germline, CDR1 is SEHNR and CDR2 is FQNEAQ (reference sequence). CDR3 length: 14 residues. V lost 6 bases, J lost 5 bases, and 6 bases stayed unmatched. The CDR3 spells CASRQTGGTETQYF. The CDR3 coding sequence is TGTGCCAGCAGGCAGACAGGGGGCACGGAGACCCAGTACTTC.

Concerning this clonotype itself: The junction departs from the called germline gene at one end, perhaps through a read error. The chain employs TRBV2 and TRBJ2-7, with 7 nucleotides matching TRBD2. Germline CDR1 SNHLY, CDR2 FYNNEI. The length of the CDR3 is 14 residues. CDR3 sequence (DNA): TGTGCCAGCAGTGAGGGAGCGGGGAAGCACGAACAGTACTTC. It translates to CASSEGAGKHEQYF.

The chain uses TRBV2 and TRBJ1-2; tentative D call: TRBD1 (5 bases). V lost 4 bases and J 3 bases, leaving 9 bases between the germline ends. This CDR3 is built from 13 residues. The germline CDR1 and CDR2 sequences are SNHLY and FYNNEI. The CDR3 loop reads CASSADSDYGYTF. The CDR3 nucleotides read TGTGCCAGCAGTGCCGACAGCGACTATGGCTACACCTTC.

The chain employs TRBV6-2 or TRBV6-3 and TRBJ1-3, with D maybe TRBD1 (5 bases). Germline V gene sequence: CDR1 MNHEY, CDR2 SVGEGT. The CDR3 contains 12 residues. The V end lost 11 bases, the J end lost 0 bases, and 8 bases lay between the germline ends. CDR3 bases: TGTGCCGCCCAGGGCTCTGGAAACACCATATATTTT. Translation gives CAAQGSGNTIYF.

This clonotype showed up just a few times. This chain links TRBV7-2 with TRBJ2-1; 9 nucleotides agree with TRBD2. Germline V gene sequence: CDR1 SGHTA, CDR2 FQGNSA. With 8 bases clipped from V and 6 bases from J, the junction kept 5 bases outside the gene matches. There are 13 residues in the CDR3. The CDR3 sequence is CASGTSGPNEQFF. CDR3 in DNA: TGTGCCAGCGGCACTAGCGGGCCCAATGAGCAGTTCTTC.

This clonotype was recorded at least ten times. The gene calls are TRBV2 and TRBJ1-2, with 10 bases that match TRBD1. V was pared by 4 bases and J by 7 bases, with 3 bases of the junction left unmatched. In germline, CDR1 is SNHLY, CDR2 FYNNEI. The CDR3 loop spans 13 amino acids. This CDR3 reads CASSGGQGLGYTF. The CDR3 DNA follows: TGTGCCAGCAGTGGGGGACAGGGGCTTGGCTACACCTTC.

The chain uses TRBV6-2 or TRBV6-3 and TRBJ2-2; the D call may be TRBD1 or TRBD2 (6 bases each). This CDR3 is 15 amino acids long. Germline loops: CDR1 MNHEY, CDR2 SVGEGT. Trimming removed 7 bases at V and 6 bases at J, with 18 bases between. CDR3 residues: CASTSRVGGPGELFF. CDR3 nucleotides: TGTGCCAGCACCAGCAGAGTCGGGGGCCCCGGGGAGCTGTTTTTT.

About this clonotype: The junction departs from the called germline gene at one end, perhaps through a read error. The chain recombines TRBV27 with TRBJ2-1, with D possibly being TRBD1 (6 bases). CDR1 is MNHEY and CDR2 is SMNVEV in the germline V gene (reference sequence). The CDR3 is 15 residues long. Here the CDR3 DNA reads TGTGCCATCAGTTTATCGGCGTGGGGGCCAAATGAGCAGTTCTTC. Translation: CAISLSAWGPNEQFF.